One and the same sample provided the 29 T cell receptor beta chains below, sequenced in a study of T cell responses to AZD1222 COVID-19 vaccine. Produced via immunoSEQ multiplex PCR; TCRdb's table is partial and in-frame only. The sample shows 100,000 or so clones, roughly nine tenths of them seen only once. The specimen was peripheral blood, collected on day 0 of AZD1222 vaccination. Every receptor here comes from an adult in good health.

V usage is TRBV4-1 and J usage is TRBJ1-4, with D possibly TRBD1 on 5 matching bases. This CDR3 is 15 amino acids long. The V gene lost 5 bases and the J gene lost 0 bases, with 10 bases spanning the gap. Germline CDR1 MGHRA, CDR2 YSYEKL. The CDR3 DNA is TGCGCCAGCAGCAGTGGACAAACAACTAATGAAAAACTGTTTTTT. Translation gives CASSSGQTTNEKLFF.

The chain has TRBV5-4 and TRBJ1-1; possibly TRBD1 for D (6 bases). Germline CDR1 and CDR2: SGHNT and YYREEE (reference sequence). This CDR3 is built from 13 residues. Trimming removed 2 bases at V and 6 bases at J, with 11 bases between. CDR3 amino acids: CASSLQGVAEAFF. CDR3 DNA sequence: TGTGCCAGCAGCTTACAGGGTGTCGCTGAAGCTTTCTTT.

The CDR3 sequence is CASSFRLAGAAGANVLTF. The CDR3 DNA reads as TGTGCCAGCAGCTTCCGCCTAGCGGGGGCGGCCGGGGCCAACGTCCTGACTTTC. This chain uses TRBV5-5 with TRBJ2-6, with 10 positions matching TRBD2. The germline V gene has CDR1 SGHKS and CDR2 YYEKEE (reference sequence). With V trimmed by 2 bases and J by 4 bases, 9 bases remained unmatched. There are 18 residues in the CDR3. Supplemented by reference TRBV5-5 and TRBJ2-6, the full variable domain reads DAGVTQSPTHLIKTRGQQVTLRCSPISGHKSVSWYQQVLGQGPQFIFQYYEKEERGRGNFPDRFSARQFPNYSSELNVNALLLGDSALYLCASSFRLAGAAGANVLTFGAGSRLTVL.

This chain links TRBV24-1 with TRBJ2-1; maybe TRBD2 (5 bases). CDR3 length: 12 amino acids. V was trimmed by 6 bases and J by 8 bases, leaving 10 bases between them. Germline-derived CDR1 and CDR2 are KGHDR and SFDVKD. CDR3 residues: CATSSRDDEQFF. The DNA for the CDR3 is TGTGCCACCAGTTCCCGGGATGATGAGCAGTTCTTC.

J is TRBJ2-4 and V is TRBV21-1; the D call of TRBD1 is as the table states it, not checked on the DNA. TRBV21-1 is recorded as a pseudogene. The CDR3 is 22 amino acids. The CDR3 DNA follows: TGTGCCAGCAGTCCGGAACCCGGGGACAGGGGGCGGCCCGGGGCAACCAAAAACATTCAGTACTTC. Translation: CASSPEPGDRGRPGATKNIQYF.

V is TRBV18 and J is TRBJ1-4; D not certain. Germline V gene sequence: CDR1 KGHSH, CDR2 LQKENI. CDR3 size: 15 residues. V shed 5 bases and J shed 3 bases, with 13 bases lying between them. CDR3 loop: CASSEGVRANEKLFF. The CDR3 DNA sequence: TGTGCCAGCTCAGAGGGAGTAAGAGCTAATGAAAAACTGTTTTTT.

The rearrangement links TRBV18 to TRBJ1-1; perhaps TRBD1 as D (6 bases). The V end was cut by 4 bases, the J end by 2 bases, with 8 bases between. Germline V lookup: CDR1 KGHSH, CDR2 LQKENI. The CDR3 is made up of 13 amino acids. The CDR3 reads CASSRQANTEAFF. DNA for the CDR3: TGTGCCAGCTCACGACAGGCCAACACTGAAGCTTTCTTT.

The CDR3 DNA sequence: TGTGCCAGCAGTAACATAACATACAGGGGGATTTATGACACTGAAGCTTTCTTT. This gives the protein CASSNITYRGIYDTEAFF. The rearrangement uses TRBV28 and TRBJ1-1; 8 bases agree with TRBD1. This CDR3 comprises 18 residues. Trimming cost V 5 bases and J 3 bases; bases outside gene matches: 17. Germline V gene lookup returns CDR1 MDHEN and CDR2 SYDVKM.

The gene calls are TRBV30 and TRBJ1-4, with D maybe TRBD1 (5 bases). The germline CDR1 and CDR2 sequences are GTSNPN and SVGIG (reference sequence). V dropped 1 base and J dropped 8 bases, with 11 bases sitting between them. CDR3 size: 13 residues. CDR3 amino acids: CAWSGAGKEKLFF. DNA for the CDR3: TGTGCCTGGAGTGGGGCAGGGAAGGAAAAACTGTTTTTT.

This chain links TRBV5-1 with TRBJ2-1, with D perhaps TRBD1 (5 bases). With 5 bases removed from V and 0 bases from J, the gap between germline ends came to 21 bases. The germline V gene has CDR1 SGHRS and CDR2 YFSETQ. The CDR3 has 18 amino acids. The CDR3 region has the DNA TGCGCCAGCAGTGGCCAGGGATCACGTACAGGCTCCTACAATGAGCAGTTCTTC. It is translated as CASSGQGSRTGSYNEQFF.

The CDR3 nucleotides are TGTGCCAGCAGTTTAGTCCCGAGGGAGACCCAGTACTTC. It codes for CASSLVPRETQYF. This chain joins TRBV27 and TRBJ2-5, with D unclear. V was pared by 2 bases and J by 5 bases, with 9 bases between. Germline loops: CDR1 MNHEY, CDR2 SMNVEV (reference sequence). The CDR3 has 13 residues.

The rearrangement joins TRBV4-2 to TRBJ2-2, with 8 bases aligning to TRBD1. The CDR3 has 18 residues. The V gene's germline CDR1 is LGHNA and CDR2 YNFKEQ. Losses at the gene ends were 4 bases for V and 4 bases for J; bases not matched to a gene: 14. For the CDR3, the DNA is TGTGCCAGCAGCCCGCCCGGGACAGGTCTCCAGGCCACCGGGGAGCTGTTTTTT. Residues: CASSPPGTGLQATGELFF.

The rearrangement uses TRBV15 and TRBJ2-7; TRBD2 matches 8 bases. In germline, CDR1 is LNHNV, CDR2 YYDKDF (reference sequence). CDR3 length: 15 amino acids. Trimming cost V 1 base and J 7 bases; bases outside gene matches: 9. Here the CDR3 reads CATSRGPGGAGEQYF. CDR3 in DNA: TGTGCCACCAGCAGAGGCCCCGGGGGGGCCGGAGAGCAGTACTTC.

V gene TRBV18 combines with J gene TRBJ1-5; D is unclear. Trimming left V 0 bases short and J 10 bases short, with 16 bases between. This CDR3 contains 15 residues. CDR1 KGHSH and CDR2 LQKENI come from the germline V gene. CDR3 coding DNA: TGTGCCAGCTCACCACCGGGAAGCCTGGCCAGCCCCCAGCATTTT. This sequence encodes CASSPPGSLASPQHF.

Regarding this clone: Other DNA sequences in the same sample also yield this CDR3. This rearrangement joins TRBV5-1 to TRBJ1-1; D is undetermined. From germline, CDR1 is SGHRS and CDR2 YFSETQ. The V end was cut by 0 bases, the J end by 1 base, with 7 bases between. The CDR3 extends over 14 amino acids. CDR3 in DNA: TGCGCCAGCAGCTTGGCCCGGGGGAACACTGAAGCTTTCTTT. Protein product: CASSLARGNTEAFF.

The chain uses TRBV30 and TRBJ1-6; D remains unclear. Germline V lookup: CDR1 GTSNPN, CDR2 SVGIG (reference sequence). The CDR3 loop spans 12 amino acids. V shed 3 bases and J shed 5 bases, with 5 bases lying between them. The CDR3 spells CAWRADNSPLHF. For the CDR3, the DNA is TGTGCCTGGAGGGCGGATAATTCACCCCTCCACTTT.

The table lists this clone with a few counts. The chain links TRBV10-2 to TRBJ1-1; D is perhaps TRBD1 (5 bases). Germline CDR1 is WSHSY and CDR2 is SAAADI. The length of the CDR3 is 12 residues. The germline V and J ends were trimmed by 7 bases and 7 bases, with 13 bases remaining between them. CDR3 loop: CASTGPADEAFF. CDR3 nucleotides: TGCGCCAGCACGGGGCCGGCCGATGAAGCTTTCTTT.

This rearrangement joins TRBV9 to TRBJ1-3; D gene ambiguous. The CDR3 runs 14 residues. Deletions cut 4 bases from V and 0 bases from J, with 8 bases between. Per germline, CDR1 SGDLS and CDR2 YYNGEE. The CDR3 sequence: CASSPDGSGNTIYF. The DNA of the CDR3 is TGTGCCAGCAGCCCCGACGGCTCTGGAAACACCATATATTTT.

The gene calls are TRBV5-1 and TRBJ1-4; D may be TRBD1 (5 bases). This CDR3 region has 14 residues. Germline CDR1 and CDR2: SGHRS and YFSETQ. V lost 8 bases and J lost 3, with 14 bases in between. As DNA, the CDR3 is TGCGCCAGTGCCGAGGGGATGGCTAATGAAAAACTGTTTTTT. Its protein is CASAEGMANEKLFF. Combining the CDR3 with reference TRBV5-1 and TRBJ1-4 gives the whole variable domain KAGVTQTPRYLIKTRGQQVTLSCSPISGHRSVSWYQQTPGQGLQFLFEYFSETQRNKGNFPGRFSGRQFSNSRSEMNVSTLELGDSALYLCASAEGMANEKLFFGSGTQLSVL.

The V gene is TRBV9, the J gene TRBJ1-2, with D uncertain. Trimming left V 3 bases short and J 2 bases short, with 14 bases between. The CDR3 is 15 residues long. Germline V gives CDR1 SGDLS, CDR2 YYNGEE. The CDR3 spells CASSASRISNYGYTF. The DNA for the CDR3 is TGTGCCAGCAGCGCTAGCAGGATATCCAACTATGGCTACACCTTC.

The chain carries TRBV23-1 and TRBJ1-2; D not certain. TRBV23-1 is placed among ORFs of uncertain function. Between the trimmed V and J ends, which lost 1 base and 4 bases, there was a span of 7 bases. CDR3 length: 13 amino acids. The CDR3 DNA reads TGCGCCAGCAGTCAATTTTCTGTCTATGGCTACACCTTC. Its protein is CASSQFSVYGYTF.

This chain links TRBV29-1 with TRBJ1-3; 9 nucleotides agree with TRBD1. Trimming removed 4 bases from V and 0 bases from J; junction bases left unmatched: 7. The CDR3 runs to 16 residues. Germline CDR1 is SQVTM and CDR2 is ANQGSEA. The CDR3 protein is CSVARWDRASGNTIYF. The CDR3 DNA reads TGCAGCGTTGCGCGGTGGGACAGGGCCTCTGGAAACACCATATATTTT.

The chain is built from TRBV9 and TRBJ2-7; 9 bases line up with TRBD2. Germline V CDR1 and CDR2: SGDLS, YYNGEE. CDR3 size: 16 residues. Trimming took 0 bases from V and 0 from J; bases not matched to a gene: 4. CDR3 region: CASSVGGLASSYEQYF. In DNA, the CDR3 is TGTGCCAGCAGCGTAGGGGGACTAGCAAGCTCCTACGAGCAGTACTTC. The variable domain in full, completed from reference TRBV9 and TRBJ2-7, reads DSGVTQTPKHLITATGQRVTLRCSPRSGDLSVYWYQQSLDQGLQFLIQYYNGEERAKGNILERFSAQQFPDLHSELNLSSLELGDSALYFCASSVGGLASSYEQYFGPGTRLTVT.

This clone has just one count. The chain uses TRBV4-1 and TRBJ1-6, with D possibly TRBD1 on 6 matching bases. Trimming took off 1 base at V and 9 bases at J, with 13 bases between the two ends. This CDR3 spans 15 amino acids. CDR1 is MGHRA, CDR2 YSYEKL, per germline. The CDR3 DNA follows: TGCGCCAGCAGCCAAGGGGCAGGGGTTAGTTCACCCCTCCACTTT. It codes for CASSQGAGVSSPLHF.

V is TRBV7-9 and J is TRBJ1-4, with 9 bases matching TRBD1. Losses at the gene ends were 1 base for V and 8 bases for J; bases not matched to a gene: 5. The CDR3 has 15 amino acids. CDR1 is SEHNR and CDR2 is FQNEAQ in the germline V gene (reference sequence). For the CDR3, the DNA is TGTGCCAGCAGCTTAGAGGGACAGGGCCGGGAAAAACTGTTTTTT. Its translation is CASSLEGQGREKLFF.

CDR3 protein: CATSDGTSGGASSEQYF. CDR3 coding DNA: TGTGCCACCAGTGATGGCACTAGCGGGGGGGCCTCAAGCGAGCAGTACTTC. This chain connects TRBV24-1 to TRBJ2-7; 13 bases are shared with TRBD2. With 3 bases clipped from V and 6 bases from J, the junction kept 10 bases outside the gene matches. Germline V gene lookup returns CDR1 KGHDR and CDR2 SFDVKD. The CDR3 length is 17 residues.

The chain uses TRBV11-2 and TRBJ1-3, with D perhaps matching TRBD1 (6 bases). CDR1 is SGHAT, CDR2 FQNNGV, per germline. The CDR3 runs 18 residues. Trimming stripped 5 bases from V and 0 bases from J, with 20 bases between. The CDR3 DNA is TGTGCCAGCAGCCCCCGGAGGGGGGTCCCGGACTCTGGAAACACCATATATTTT. This sequence encodes CASSPRRGVPDSGNTIYF.

The chain combines TRBV28 with TRBJ1-2, with no clear D. CDR1 MDHEN and CDR2 SYDVKM come from the germline V gene. CDR3 length: 12 amino acids. Trimming took off 6 bases at V and 5 bases at J, with 10 bases between the two ends. This chain's CDR3 is CASSSSIYGYTF. The CDR3 DNA follows: TGTGCCAGCAGCTCCTCTATTTATGGCTACACCTTC.

In DNA, the CDR3 is TGTGCCAGCAGTTCCTCCCTCAAACAGCCCCAGCATTTT. Translated: CASSSSLKQPQHF. The V and J genes are TRBV6-5 and TRBJ1-5; no clear D. From germline, CDR1 is MNHEY and CDR2 SVGAGI. V lost 4 bases and J lost 7, with 11 bases in between. The CDR3 consists of 13 residues.